The 20 T cell receptor beta chains given below trace back to one sample, sequenced in a study of blood T cell repertoires in COVID-19. Libraries were prepared by immunoSEQ multiplex PCR; TCRdb keeps only in-frame clonotypes and omits some of them. Of 250,000 or so clones listed, approximately 91% are singletons. Sequencing was performed on peripheral blood. These TCRs come from a man younger than 45 with COVID-19, enrolled during active disease.

The chain has TRBV2 and TRBJ1-6; D unresolved. This CDR3 region has 16 residues. Per the germline V gene, CDR1 is SNHLY and CDR2 is FYNNEI. V shed 7 bases and J shed 0 bases, with 13 bases lying between them. CDR3 sequence: CASTRGGSSYNSPLHF. The CDR3 DNA is TGTGCCAGCACCAGAGGTGGGAGCTCCTATAATTCACCCCTCCACTTT.

This sequence joins TRBV10-3 and TRBJ1-1; D not resolved. From germline, CDR1 is ENHRY and CDR2 SYGVKD. V was cut by 2 bases and J by 2 bases, with 9 bases left in between. CDR3 length: 14 residues. The CDR3 region is CAISEMSGNTEAFF. The CDR3 DNA is TGTGCCATCAGTGAGATGTCAGGAAACACTGAAGCTTTCTTT.

This clone was seen only once. The chain is built from TRBV7-9 and TRBJ2-1, with 7 bases lining up with TRBD2. This CDR3 has 15 residues. The ends lost 2 bases at V and 3 bases at J; junction bases unmatched: 4. The germline V gene encodes CDR1 SEHNR and CDR2 FQNEAQ (reference sequence). The CDR3 nucleotides read TGTGCCAGCAGCTTAAGGCTAGCGGTCTACAATGAGCAGTTCTTC. It yields the protein CASSLRLAVYNEQFF.

The chain is built from TRBV29-1 and TRBJ1-1; D gene unclear. With 1 base removed from V and 1 base from J, the gap between germline ends came to 10 bases. Germline lookup yields CDR1 SQVTM and CDR2 ANQGSEA. CDR3 size: 14 residues. The CDR3 loop is CSVEVNSWNTEAFF. The CDR3 DNA follows: TGCAGCGTTGAAGTAAACAGTTGGAACACTGAAGCTTTCTTT.

The rearrangement joins TRBV29-1 to TRBJ2-7, with 7 nucleotides matching TRBD1. The germline gives CDR1 SQVTM, CDR2 ANQGSEA. J was trimmed by 0 bases and V by 7 bases; bases with no gene match: 9. This CDR3 has 14 residues. Here the CDR3 reads CSAVGQISSYEQYF. CDR3 coding DNA: TGCAGCGCTGTGGGACAGATTAGCTCCTACGAGCAGTACTTC.

The chain employs TRBV6-5 and TRBJ1-6, with D possibly TRBD1 on 5 matching bases. CDR1 is MNHEY and CDR2 is SVGAGI in the germline V gene. The CDR3 extends over 15 amino acids. Trimming pared 0 bases from V and 9 bases from J, leaving 12 bases between. CDR3 DNA: TGTGCCAGCAGTTACTCCTTGGGCGGGGGTTCACCCCTCCACTTT. Protein sequence: CASSYSLGGGSPLHF.

The genes are TRBV12-3 or TRBV12-4 and TRBJ1-1, with D hard to call. V was trimmed by 1 base and J by 6 bases, leaving 9 bases between them. CDR3 length: 13 amino acids. The CDR3 DNA follows: TGTGCCAGCAGTTTAGGGGAGTATTCTGAAGCTTTCTTT. The encoded protein is CASSLGEYSEAFF.

Regarding this clone: Other DNA sequences in this specimen translate into the identical CDR3. The chain carries TRBV6-5 and TRBJ2-5; maybe TRBD1 (5 bases). The V gene's germline CDR1 is MNHEY and CDR2 SVGAGI. CDR3 size: 13 residues. Between the trimmed V and J ends, which lost 0 bases and 4 bases, there was a span of 6 bases. This chain's CDR3 is CASSYSGRETQYF. The CDR3 DNA reads as TGTGCCAGCAGTTACTCGGGGCGAGAGACCCAGTACTTC.

The J gene is TRBJ1-5, the V gene TRBV5-5, with a weak D call TRBD1 (6 bases). V was cut by 4 bases and J by 9 bases, with 20 bases left in between. Germline V gene sequence: CDR1 SGHKS, CDR2 YYEKEE (reference sequence). This CDR3 contains 15 residues. CDR3: CASSAQGTGGWPQHF. The CDR3 bases are TGTGCCAGCAGCGCACAGGGTACGGGTGGGTGGCCCCAGCATTTT.

The rearrangement uses TRBV7-6 and TRBJ2-5, with no clear D. The V and J ends lost 1 base and 5 bases respectively, with 5 bases between them. This CDR3 contains 12 residues. In germline, CDR1 is SGHVS, CDR2 FNYEAQ. CDR3 in amino acids: CASSLVSETQYF. Written as DNA, the CDR3 is TGTGCCAGCAGCTTAGTCTCGGAGACCCAGTACTTC.

J is TRBJ1-3 and V is TRBV18; tentatively, D is TRBD1 (5 bases). The CDR3 extends over 12 amino acids. V was clipped by 6 bases and J by 4 bases, with 7 bases between them. CDR1 and CDR2 (germline): KGHSH, LQKENI. The CDR3 nucleotides read TGTGCCAGCTCTCGGACAGGAAACACCATATATTTT. It codes for CASSRTGNTIYF.

The chain links TRBV24-1 to TRBJ2-5; D remains unclear. The CDR3 covers 14 residues. Per germline, CDR1 KGHDR and CDR2 SFDVKD. The V end was cut by 2 bases, the J end by 4 bases, with 10 bases between. The CDR3 region is CATSDYSRPETQYF. The CDR3 DNA reads as TGTGCCACCAGTGATTACTCTCGCCCAGAGACCCAGTACTTC.

This chain links TRBV2 with TRBJ1-1; 7 nucleotides agree with TRBD1. The CDR3 spans 14 residues. CDR1 is SNHLY and CDR2 is FYNNEI in the germline V gene. J lost 1 base, V lost 5 bases, and 4 bases had no gene match. CDR3: CASSQWTGNTEAFF. In nucleotides, the CDR3 is TGTGCCAGCAGTCAATGGACAGGGAACACTGAAGCTTTCTTT.

This clone was recorded only once. An end of the junction does not agree with germline; a read error may underlie this. This chain links TRBV29-1 with TRBJ1-1; D call uncertain. This CDR3 region has 12 residues. Germline-derived CDR1 and CDR2 are SQVTM and ANQGSEA. Here the CDR3 DNA reads TGCAGCGTTAAAGACGCGAGCACTGAAGCTTTCTTT. The encoded protein is CSVKDASTEAFF.

V and J are TRBV2 and TRBJ2-5, with 8 bases fitting TRBD2. Unmatched junction bases numbered 14, after V lost 6 bases and J lost 5 bases. The CDR3 consists of 16 residues. Germline V CDR1 and CDR2: SNHLY, FYNNEI. CDR3: CASRDGGAGGRETQYF. CDR3 nucleotide sequence: TGTGCCAGCAGAGACGGGGGGGCCGGTGGCCGGGAGACCCAGTACTTC.

The chain carries TRBV6-2 or TRBV6-3 and TRBJ2-1; 8 bases fit TRBD1. Germline loops: CDR1 MNHEY, CDR2 SVGEGT. J gave up 2 bases and V 0 bases, and 6 bases lay outside the gene matches. The length of the CDR3 is 17 residues. The CDR3 DNA reads as TGTGCCAGCAGTTACTCACCCGGACAGGGCCCCTACAATGAGCAGTTCTTC. Amino acid sequence: CASSYSPGQGPYNEQFF.

The CDR3 DNA follows: TGTGCCAGCAGTTTCCTACAGGGTTCTGTGACTGAAGCTTTCTTT. Translation gives CASSFLQGSVTEAFF. The V call is TRBV6-6, the J call TRBJ1-1; D is perhaps TRBD1 (6 bases). The V gene lost 4 bases and the J gene lost 5 bases, with 17 bases spanning the gap. CDR1 and CDR2 (germline): MNHNY, SVGAGI (reference sequence). The CDR3 totals 15 residues.

This clone showed up just a few times. V is TRBV10-3 and J is TRBJ1-1, with 9 bases fitting TRBD1. V trimming: 9 bases; J trimming: 3 bases; junction bases outside the gene matches: 2. This CDR3 comprises 12 residues. Germline CDR1 and CDR2: ENHRY and SYGVKD. The DNA for the CDR3 is TGTGCCATAAGGACAGGGGACACTGAAGCTTTCTTT. Protein: CAIRTGDTEAFF.

V usage is TRBV3-1 (or the pseudogene TRBV3-2) and J usage is TRBJ1-6; D gene uncertain. Germline loops: CDR1 LGHDT, CDR2 YNNKEL (reference sequence). CDR3 size: 16 residues. The V end lost 5 bases, the J end lost 0 bases, and 11 bases lay between the germline ends. The CDR3 sequence is CASSETGSSYNSPLHF. Here the CDR3 DNA reads TGTGCCAGCAGCGAGACGGGGAGCTCCTATAATTCACCCCTCCACTTT.

This chain joins TRBV6-1 and TRBJ2-1; 7 positions agree with TRBD1. Trimming cost V 1 base and J 0 bases; bases outside gene matches: 6. The CDR3 extends over 17 amino acids. Germline V gene lookup returns CDR1 MNHNS and CDR2 SASEGT. DNA for the CDR3: TGTGCCAGCAGTGAAGGATCAGGGGGACCCTCCTACAATGAGCAGTTCTTC. Residues: CASSEGSGGPSYNEQFF.